The 24 T cell receptor beta chains listed next were all sequenced from one sample in a study of T-cell memory formation after mild COVID-19. TCRdb re-derived calls from the 5' RACE reads in MiXCR, one entry per CDR3 protein. This repertoire shows roughly 130,000 distinct CDR3 sequences, about 15% found once; its top ten account for 4% to 6%. Sequenced: PBMCs or a T cell subset sorted from them (not recorded which). These receptors all stem from a man between 18 and 35 years old who had mild COVID-19 (a few samples of this study predate the infection). Cell type and time point are not known.

This clonotype was found many times. J is TRBJ2-5 and V is TRBV7-9; no definite D call. The CDR3 consists of 13 residues. Looked up from germline, CDR1 is SEHNR and CDR2 is FQNEAQ (reference sequence). V lost 4 bases and J 3 bases, leaving 9 bases between the germline ends. CDR3 bases: TGTGCCAGCAGCTCGCCGGGTAAAGAGACCCAGTACTTC. It is translated as CASSSPGKETQYF.

CDR3: CASSLVRGETQYF. The CDR3 region has the DNA TGTGCCAGCAGTTTGGTCAGGGGAGAGACCCAGTACTTC. J is TRBJ2-5 and V is TRBV12-3 or TRBV12-4; possibly TRBD1 for D (6 bases). The CDR3 is made up of 13 amino acids. Trimming removed 3 bases from V and 4 bases from J, with 9 bases in between.

This clonotype was seen a few times. The chain links TRBV5-1 to TRBJ2-6, with D unresolved. Trimming took off 3 bases at V and 2 bases at J, with 9 bases between the two ends. The CDR3 totals 15 residues. Germline V lookup: CDR1 SGHRS, CDR2 YFSETQ. The CDR3 is CASSSNITGANVLTF. In nucleotides, the CDR3 is TGCGCCAGCAGCTCAAACATAACTGGGGCCAACGTCCTGACTTTC.

This chain uses TRBV9 with TRBJ2-1, with D uncertain. Germline V gene lookup returns CDR1 SGDLS and CDR2 YYNGEE. Trimming pared 0 bases from V and 0 bases from J, leaving 10 bases between. The CDR3 sequence is 16 residues long. The CDR3 protein is CASSVAQEPSYNEQFF. DNA of the CDR3: TGTGCCAGCAGCGTAGCCCAGGAGCCCTCCTACAATGAGCAGTTCTTC. Complete variable domain (other parts from reference TRBV9 and TRBJ2-1): DSGVTQTPKHLITATGQRVTLRCSPRSGDLSVYWYQQSLDQGLQFLIQYYNGEERAKGNILERFSAQQFPDLHSELNLSSLELGDSALYFCASSVAQEPSYNEQFFGPGTRLTVL.

This clonotype was picked up one time. The rearrangement joins TRBV7-2 to TRBJ1-3, with a weak D call TRBD1 (6 bases). The CDR3 contains 15 residues. V was shortened by 5 bases and J by 4 bases, with 15 bases between the two germline ends. Germline CDR1 reads SGHTA; CDR2 reads FQGNSA. The CDR3 reads CASSQQGGIGNTIYF. In DNA form, the CDR3 reads TGTGCCAGCAGCCAGCAAGGGGGGATCGGAAACACCATATATTTT.

This clonotype showed up just a few times. The chain recombines TRBV4-3 with TRBJ2-2; D unclear. CDR3 length equals 14 residues. V was cut by 2 bases and J by 5 bases, with 9 bases left in between. Germline CDR1 reads LGHNA; CDR2 reads YSLEER. CDR3 sequence: CASSQLLSTGELFF. CDR3 sequence (DNA): TGCGCCAGCAGCCAACTGCTATCGACCGGGGAGCTGTTTTTT.

The table lists this clonotype with a few counts. The chain employs TRBV7-9 and TRBJ1-4, with D possibly being TRBD1 (5 bases). Germline CDR1 and CDR2: SEHNR and FQNEAQ (reference sequence). V was clipped by 5 bases and J by 8 bases, with 15 bases between them. CDR3 size: 14 residues. The CDR3 spells CASSPRPGGEKLFF. The CDR3 DNA is TGTGCCAGCAGCCCCCGCCCCGGGGGGGAAAAACTGTTTTTT.

The J gene is TRBJ1-1, the V gene TRBV15; no clear D. CDR3 length: 13 amino acids. Germline V gene lookup returns CDR1 LNHNV and CDR2 YYDKDF (reference sequence). V lost 1 base to trimming and J lost 2 bases, with 5 bases between them. This CDR3 is CATSRGGNTEAFF. DNA of the CDR3: TGTGCCACCAGCAGAGGCGGCAACACTGAAGCTTTCTTT.

The rearrangement joins TRBV2 to TRBJ2-2, with D possibly TRBD2 on 6 matching bases. The CDR3 sequence is 18 residues long. The germline V gene has CDR1 SNHLY and CDR2 FYNNEI. Trimming took off 0 bases at V and 6 bases at J, with 20 bases between the two ends. Here the CDR3 DNA reads TGTGCCAGCAGTGAAGCGGCCCCCCGGGTTAGCGGAGCCGGGGAGCTGTTTTTT. Translating gives CASSEAAPRVSGAGELFF.

The V call is TRBV7-2, the J call TRBJ1-1; D is undetermined. The CDR3 consists of 14 residues. Germline V gene sequence: CDR1 SGHTA, CDR2 FQGNSA. Trimming stripped 3 bases from V and 3 bases from J, with 11 bases between. The CDR3 loop reads CASSLGPRDTEAFF. As DNA, the CDR3 is TGTGCCAGCAGCTTGGGTCCGCGGGACACTGAAGCTTTCTTT.

CDR3 in amino acids: CASRGQVNQPQHF. In DNA, the CDR3 is TGTGCCAGCAGAGGACAGGTCAATCAGCCCCAGCATTTT. The chain employs TRBV16 and TRBJ1-5; 7 bases align to TRBD1. With V trimmed by 6 bases and J by 3 bases, 2 bases remained unmatched. Germline CDR1 reads KGHSY; CDR2 reads FQNENV. This CDR3 is 13 amino acids long.

This clonotype has just a few counts. This chain links TRBV30 with TRBJ1-1; weak D call: TRBD1 (5 bases). CDR1 GTSNPN and CDR2 SVGIG come from the germline V gene (reference sequence). V lost 2 bases and J 6 bases, leaving 16 bases between the germline ends. The CDR3 extends over 14 amino acids. This CDR3 is CAWSRGRVVSEAFF. The CDR3 DNA is TGTGCCTGGAGTCGTGGCAGGGTTGTCTCTGAAGCTTTCTTT.

The chain is built from TRBV29-1 and TRBJ1-1; D gene ambiguous. Trimming cost V 7 bases and J 2 bases, with 8 bases left between them. Germline CDR1 reads SQVTM; CDR2 reads ANQGSEA. The CDR3 extends over 11 amino acids. CDR3 loop: CSASSNTEAFF. Here the CDR3 DNA reads TGCAGCGCCTCGAGCAACACTGAAGCTTTCTTT.

This clonotype was seen only a few times. The chain recombines TRBV5-1 with TRBJ2-1, with 9 bases lining up with TRBD2. This CDR3 contains 16 residues. V trimming: 0 bases; J trimming: 3 bases; junction bases outside the gene matches: 4. Germline V gene data show CDR1 as SGHRS and CDR2 as YFSETQ. The DNA for the CDR3 is TGCGCCAGCAGCTTGGATGGCGGGGGGGTCTACAATGAGCAGTTCTTC. Encoded protein: CASSLDGGGVYNEQFF.

This clonotype was seen ten or more times. V usage is TRBV12-3 or TRBV12-4 and J usage is TRBJ2-1; D is unclear. The V end lost 4 bases, the J end lost 4 bases, and 2 bases lay between the germline ends. The CDR3 length is 11 residues. CDR3 sequence (DNA): TGTGCCAGCAGTTATTACAATGAGCAGTTCTTC. Its translation: CASSYYNEQFF.

The chain carries TRBV5-4 and TRBJ2-5, with 10 bases identical to TRBD2. The germline V gene has CDR1 SGHNT and CDR2 YYREEE (reference sequence). The V and J ends lost 4 bases and 4 bases, in that order; junction bases with no gene match: 7. This CDR3 region has 15 residues. CDR3 loop: CASSQSSGGRETQYF. The CDR3 region has the DNA TGTGCCAGCAGCCAATCTAGCGGGGGAAGAGAGACCCAGTACTTC.

V is TRBV5-1 and J is TRBJ2-5; a weak D match, TRBD1 (6 bases). CDR3 length: 13 amino acids. Germline-derived CDR1 and CDR2 are SGHRS and YFSETQ. Trimming shortened V by 4 bases and J by 10 bases, and 17 bases separated the two germline ends. The CDR3 loop is CASSMSRDTGQYF. The CDR3 coding sequence is TGCGCCAGCAGCATGAGCCGGGACACAGGCCAGTACTTC. The variable domain in full, with the rest retrieved from reference TRBV5-1 and TRBJ2-5, is KAGVTQTPRYLIKTRGQQVTLSCSPISGHRSVSWYQQTPGQGLQFLFEYFSETQRNKGNFPGRFSGRQFSNSRSEMNVSTLELGDSALYLCASSMSRDTGQYFGPGTRLLVL.

The V and J genes are TRBV5-6 and TRBJ2-2; D gene unclear. The CDR3 covers 16 residues. CDR1 is SGHDT, CDR2 YYEEEE, per germline. The V end lost 1 base, the J end lost 5 bases, and 15 bases lay between the germline ends. CDR3: CASSLRGSALTGELFF. The CDR3 DNA reads TGTGCCAGCAGCTTGAGAGGATCGGCTTTGACCGGGGAGCTGTTTTTT. Combining the CDR3 with reference TRBV5-6 and TRBJ2-2 gives the whole variable domain DAGVTQSPTHLIKTRGQQVTLRCSPKSGHDTVSWYQQALGQGPQFIFQYYEEEERQRGNFPDRFSGHQFPNYSSELNVNALLLGDSALYLCASSLRGSALTGELFFGEGSRLTVL.

The chain combines TRBV10-3 with TRBJ1-5; the D is unclear. This CDR3 has 15 residues. Germline V lookup: CDR1 ENHRY, CDR2 SYGVKD. The V end lost 4 bases, the J end lost 6 bases, and 16 bases lay between the germline ends. DNA for the CDR3: TGTGCCATCAGTGGCGACGGAAACCGGGGTCAGCCCCAGCATTTT. It translates to CAISGDGNRGQPQHF.

In this sample, this clonotype turned up a few times. The chain links TRBV6-6 to TRBJ2-2, with 9 bases fitting TRBD1. The germline gives CDR1 MNHNY, CDR2 SVGAGI (reference sequence). This CDR3 region has 15 residues. After removal of 2 bases from V and 4 bases from J, the junction contained 2 bases not matched to a gene. The CDR3 bases are TGTGCCAGCAGTTACGGGACAGGGAGCACCGGGGAGCTGTTTTTT. It is translated as CASSYGTGSTGELFF.

This chain uses TRBV5-1 with TRBJ2-2; D might be TRBD2 (5 bases). CDR3 size: 15 residues. Germline CDR1 SGHRS, CDR2 YFSETQ. Trimming shortened V by 0 bases and J by 2 bases, and 8 bases separated the two germline ends. CDR3 in amino acids: CASSLGRGNTGELFF. In DNA, the CDR3 is TGCGCCAGCAGCTTGGGACGGGGTAACACCGGGGAGCTGTTTTTT. Full variable domain (remainder filled in from reference TRBV5-1 and TRBJ2-2): KAGVTQTPRYLIKTRGQQVTLSCSPISGHRSVSWYQQTPGQGLQFLFEYFSETQRNKGNFPGRFSGRQFSNSRSEMNVSTLELGDSALYLCASSLGRGNTGELFFGEGSRLTVL.

The chain combines TRBV5-1 with TRBJ2-2, with D perhaps matching TRBD2 (7 bases). This CDR3 has 14 residues. The V and J ends lost 5 bases and 3 bases respectively, with 11 bases between them. CDR1 and CDR2 (germline): SGHRS, YFSETQ. CDR3 bases: TGCGCCAGCAGAGGGGGGGCGGACACCGGGGAGCTGTTTTTT. Amino acid sequence: CASRGGADTGELFF.

The chain is built from TRBV12-3 or TRBV12-4 and TRBJ1-2; 9 bases agree with TRBD1. The CDR3 covers 15 residues. V lost 6 bases to trimming and J lost 4 bases; unmatched junction nucleotides: 9. The CDR3: CASSRRQGGSYGYTF. CDR3 in DNA: TGTGCCAGCAGCCGGAGACAGGGGGGAAGCTATGGCTACACCTTC.

The genes are TRBV6-5 and TRBJ1-4, with D unclear. CDR1 is MNHEY and CDR2 is SVGAGI in the germline V gene. CDR3 length equals 13 residues. Trimming took off 5 bases at V and 6 bases at J, with 10 bases between the two ends. The CDR3 DNA sequence: TGTGCCAGCAGTCTTGGGCCGGATGAAAAACTGTTTTTT. It encodes CASSLGPDEKLFF.